These 6 T cell receptor beta chains share one sample of origin, sequenced in a study of CD8+ T cells in alopecia areata listed by TCRdb under 2018. Interpreted using the paper, the time point label stands for: about 5 months on oral tofacitinib. The sample's treatment or condition, from its label and the paper: oral pan-JAK inhibitor, 5-10 mg twice daily. The library came from the immunoSEQ multiplex PCR assay. For TCR sequencing, RNA was extracted from every sample and reverse transcribed into cDNA to serve as template. TCRdb took this table from immuneACCESS and kept in-frame rearrangements with V and J called. Such tables lack part of the clones; where checked against another copy, unresolved V genes explain under half of the gap, and the rest is unexplained. The sample table shows over 150,000 clones, and roughly 60% are seen once. The top ten constitute 5.5% of the sample. The starting material was CD4+ T cells sorted from blood, obtained at week 24, from a patient treated with tofacitinib. The receptors here all came from a human donor with alopecia areata.

With respect to this clone: It may be a read error: a sequence one base away is much more abundant. The CDR3 DNA is TGTGCCAGCAGCCACACAGATACGCAGTATTTT. Its protein is CASSHTDTQYF. The chain is built from TRBV14 and TRBJ2-3; D unresolved. The V and J ends lost 3 bases and 2 bases respectively, with 0 bases between them. This CDR3 is 11 amino acids long. In germline, CDR1 is SGHDN, CDR2 FVKESK.

This clone was recorded a few times. J is TRBJ2-3 and V is TRBV6-5; TRBD1 aligns across 8 bases. Per germline, CDR1 MNHEY and CDR2 SVGAGI. V was clipped by 2 bases and J by 7 bases; unmatched bases: 5. The CDR3 spans 14 residues. CDR3 sequence reads: CASSYGRGRNTQYF. CDR3 nucleotides: TGTGCCAGCAGTTACGGCAGGGGGCGAAATACGCAGTATTTT.

There are many counts of this clone. The chain links TRBV27 to TRBJ1-2; possible D gene TRBD1, 6 bases. The germline V gene encodes CDR1 MNHEY and CDR2 SMNVEV (reference sequence). The CDR3 covers 14 residues. V lost 6 bases and J lost 4, with 15 bases in between. The DNA of the CDR3 is TGTGCCAGCAGCGGGACCGGGACATCCTATGGCTACACCTTC. It codes for CASSGTGTSYGYTF.

This clone occurred many times. This same CDR3 is encoded by further DNA sequences in the sample. This chain connects TRBV7-2 to TRBJ1-2; TRBD1 might be the D (6 bases). The germline V gene encodes CDR1 SGHTA and CDR2 FQGNSA. V dropped 5 bases and J dropped 1 base, with 8 bases sitting between them. The CDR3 sequence is 13 residues long. The CDR3 DNA follows: TGTGCCAGCAGCCCGGACAGTAACTATGGCTACACCTTC. Translation gives CASSPDSNYGYTF.

The rearrangement joins TRBV9 to TRBJ2-2, with D unresolved. The CDR3 is made up of 14 amino acids. V gave up 2 bases and J gave up 4 bases, with 9 bases separating them. Germline V lookup: CDR1 SGDLS, CDR2 YYNGEE. The CDR3 DNA sequence: TGTGCCAGCAGCGTCCGAGGACCCACCGGGGAGCTGTTTTTT. Its protein is CASSVRGPTGELFF.

This clone was counted between two and nine times. V gene TRBV5-1 combines with J gene TRBJ2-7; a weak D match, TRBD2 (5 bases). Germline V gives CDR1 SGHRS, CDR2 YFSETQ. The CDR3 contains 13 residues. The V and J ends lost 5 bases and 2 bases respectively, with 11 bases between them. The CDR3 loop reads CASRDFQAYEQYF. The CDR3, as DNA: TGCGCCAGCAGGGACTTCCAGGCCTACGAGCAGTACTTC.